This entry lists 19 T cell receptor beta chains sequenced from one sample in a study of identifying expanded T cells in peripheral blood. Produced via immunoSEQ multiplex PCR; TCRdb's table is partial and in-frame only. The sample includes 95,000 or so clones, approximately 83% of them seen just once. The source material was blood. These receptors were obtained from a person aged 18 to 75 in good health.

The table lists this clone with a few counts. The chain is built from TRBV7-3 and TRBJ1-1; D is ambiguous. The V end lost 2 bases, the J end lost 1 base, and 8 bases lay between the germline ends. The germline V gene encodes CDR1 SGHTA and CDR2 FQGTGA. CDR3 length equals 14 residues. In DNA form, the CDR3 reads TGTGCCAGCAGCTTATCGTACAGGAACACTGAAGCTTTCTTT. Translated: CASSLSYRNTEAFF. Complete variable domain (other parts from reference TRBV7-3 and TRBJ1-1): GAGVSQTPSNKVTEKGKYVELRCDPISGHTALYWYRQSLGQGPEFLIYFQGTGAADDSGLPNDRFFAVRPEGSVSTLKIQRTERGDSAVYLCASSLSYRNTEAFFGQGTRLTVV.

The chain employs TRBV7-3 and TRBJ1-2; D is ambiguous. The CDR3 length is 12 residues. V was shortened by 2 bases and J by 8 bases, with 9 bases between the two germline ends. Germline V gives CDR1 SGHTA, CDR2 FQGTGA. CDR3 amino acids: CASSLVPGGYTF. CDR3 in DNA: TGTGCCAGCAGCTTAGTGCCCGGGGGCTACACCTTC.

This chain links TRBV7-9 with TRBJ1-1; a possible D gene is TRBD1 (5 bases). V dropped 5 bases and J dropped 1 base, with 11 bases sitting between them. The germline CDR1 and CDR2 sequences are SEHNR and FQNEAQ (reference sequence). This CDR3 comprises 14 residues. CDR3 region: CASSPGQRNTEAFF. The CDR3 coding sequence is TGTGCCAGCAGCCCAGGACAAAGGAACACTGAAGCTTTCTTT.

V gene TRBV19 combines with J gene TRBJ2-2; no clear D. Trimming removed 9 bases from V and 5 bases from J, with 16 bases in between. Germline V CDR1 and CDR2: LNHDA, SQIVND (reference sequence). This CDR3 spans 14 amino acids. In DNA, the CDR3 is TGTGCCAGCCGACCTTGGGAACCGACCGGGGAGCTGTTTTTT. Translated, it gives CASRPWEPTGELFF.

This chain connects TRBV2 to TRBJ1-1; D is uncertain. The CDR3 extends over 15 amino acids. The ends were cut back, 6 bases at V and 1 base at J, with 15 bases in the middle. Germline V lookup: CDR1 SNHLY, CDR2 FYNNEI. In DNA form, the CDR3 reads TGTGCCAGCAGAGCAATCCTCCTGGGGAACACTGAAGCTTTCTTT. Protein: CASRAILLGNTEAFF.

The chain recombines TRBV6-1 with TRBJ1-3, with unresolved D. Germline V gives CDR1 MNHNS, CDR2 SASEGT. The CDR3 spans 17 residues. V was trimmed by 2 bases and J by 2 bases, leaving 16 bases between them. In DNA form, the CDR3 reads TGTGCCAGCAGTGAAATTGGGTTCACGGACCCTGGAAACACCATATATTTT. Translating it yields CASSEIGFTDPGNTIYF.

The chain has TRBV2 and TRBJ2-7; weak D call: TRBD1 (7 bases). Trimming shortened V by 7 bases and J by 3 bases, and 13 bases separated the two germline ends. This CDR3 has 13 amino acids. Per germline, CDR1 SNHLY and CDR2 FYNNEI. The CDR3 DNA sequence: TGTGCCAGCACGGCGGGACAGAGCTACGAGCAGTACTTC. As protein: CASTAGQSYEQYF.

This chain connects TRBV15 to TRBJ1-2, with 7 bases aligning to TRBD1. The V gene's germline CDR1 is LNHNV and CDR2 YYDKDF (reference sequence). This CDR3 has 17 amino acids. J lost 0 bases, V lost 0 bases, and 7 bases had no gene match. CDR3: CATSRDQSGTANYGYTF. CDR3 sequence (DNA): TGTGCCACCAGCAGAGATCAGTCAGGGACAGCTAACTATGGCTACACCTTC.

This clone was recorded only once. V gene TRBV7-9 combines with J gene TRBJ1-4; 7 bases are a match to TRBD1. The CDR3 runs 15 residues. V lost 1 base to trimming and J lost 6 bases; unmatched junction nucleotides: 5. Germline V gene data show CDR1 as SEHNR and CDR2 as FQNEAQ (reference sequence). The CDR3: CASSLGNDRDEKLFF. As DNA, the CDR3 is TGTGCCAGCAGCTTAGGGAATGACAGGGATGAAAAACTGTTTTTT.

This rearrangement joins TRBV11-2 to TRBJ1-6; 7 bases line up with TRBD1. Per the germline V gene, CDR1 is SGHAT and CDR2 is FQNNGV. This CDR3 is built from 14 residues. Losses at the gene ends were 5 bases for V and 10 bases for J; bases not matched to a gene: 8. CDR3 nucleotides: TGTGCCAGCAGCCGGAACAGGGGAGGCTCACCCCTCCACTTT. Translating gives CASSRNRGGSPLHF.

The chain links TRBV4-3 to TRBJ1-2; D not resolved. CDR3 length equals 14 residues. Per the germline V gene, CDR1 is LGHNA and CDR2 is YSLEER. Trimming stripped 0 bases from V and 5 bases from J, with 10 bases between. The CDR3, as DNA: TGCGCCAGCAGCCAAGAGAGGAGGACTTATGGCTACACCTTC. Amino acids: CASSQERRTYGYTF.

This rearrangement joins TRBV5-5 to TRBJ1-2; D perhaps matches TRBD1 (6 bases). V was trimmed by 4 bases and J by 6 bases, leaving 31 bases between them. The germline V gene encodes CDR1 SGHKS and CDR2 YYEKEE (reference sequence). The CDR3 has 19 amino acids. CDR3 in amino acids: CASSPSPGTVGARNDGYTF. The CDR3 nucleotides read TGTGCCAGCAGCCCCTCCCCCGGGACCGTGGGGGCCAGGAACGATGGCTACACCTTC.

The chain has TRBV4-3 and TRBJ1-2; perhaps TRBD1 as D (6 bases). This CDR3 comprises 14 residues. V gave up 2 bases and J gave up 4 bases, with 11 bases separating them. Germline V gene lookup returns CDR1 LGHNA and CDR2 YSLEER. The CDR3 DNA is TGCGCCAGCAGCCAATTACAGGGATCCTATGGCTACACCTTC. It encodes CASSQLQGSYGYTF.

The rearrangement links TRBV4-3 to TRBJ1-2, with a possible D match to TRBD1 (6 bases). Per germline, CDR1 LGHNA and CDR2 YSLEER. The CDR3 sequence is 16 residues long. Trimming stripped 4 bases from V and 8 bases from J, with 23 bases between. CDR3 coding DNA: TGCGCCAGCAGCCTTACCTTGAGGGCCGGGACAAACGGCTACACCTTC. It is translated as CASSLTLRAGTNGYTF.

The chain links TRBV6-1 to TRBJ1-2, with 9 bases matching TRBD1. Per the germline V gene, CDR1 is MNHNS and CDR2 is SASEGT. This CDR3 is 13 amino acids long. Trimming took 6 bases from V and 6 from J; bases not matched to a gene: 5. The CDR3 sequence is CASSQQGANGYTF. CDR3 sequence (DNA): TGTGCCAGCAGCCAACAGGGGGCGAATGGCTACACCTTC.

The chain carries TRBV14 and TRBJ2-1, with 7 bases matching TRBD1. The germline V gene has CDR1 SGHDN and CDR2 FVKESK. The CDR3 runs 16 residues. The V gene end was trimmed by 3 bases and the J gene end by 3 bases; junction bases not matched to a gene: 8. The CDR3 bases are TGTGCCAGCAGCCAGGTACCAGGGGGTTTCTACAATGAGCAGTTCTTC. Encoded protein: CASSQVPGGFYNEQFF.

The V call is TRBV6-5, the J call TRBJ2-1; TRBD2 agrees at 10 bases. The CDR3 contains 15 residues. J was trimmed by 5 bases and V by 6 bases; bases with no gene match: 7. Germline CDR1 is MNHEY and CDR2 is SVGAGI. CDR3 in amino acids: CASSSAGGPNNEQFF. CDR3 sequence (DNA): TGTGCCAGCAGCTCAGCGGGGGGGCCAAACAATGAGCAGTTCTTC.

This rearrangement joins TRBV2 to TRBJ2-5, with D possibly being TRBD1 (5 bases). Trimming left V 6 bases short and J 1 base short, with 6 bases between. CDR1 is SNHLY and CDR2 is FYNNEI in the germline V gene. The CDR3 is 12 residues long. CDR3 in DNA: TGTGCCAGCAGGGGGCCCCAAGAGACCCAGTACTTC. Protein product: CASRGPQETQYF.

The chain links TRBV7-2 to TRBJ1-3; D is undetermined. Germline V gives CDR1 SGHTA, CDR2 FQGNSA. Trimming took off 1 base at V and 4 bases at J, with 14 bases between the two ends. The CDR3 extends over 16 amino acids. The CDR3 coding sequence is TGTGCCAGCAGCTTAGTAAGCCGGGTACCCGGAAACACCATATATTTT. This gives the protein CASSLVSRVPGNTIYF.